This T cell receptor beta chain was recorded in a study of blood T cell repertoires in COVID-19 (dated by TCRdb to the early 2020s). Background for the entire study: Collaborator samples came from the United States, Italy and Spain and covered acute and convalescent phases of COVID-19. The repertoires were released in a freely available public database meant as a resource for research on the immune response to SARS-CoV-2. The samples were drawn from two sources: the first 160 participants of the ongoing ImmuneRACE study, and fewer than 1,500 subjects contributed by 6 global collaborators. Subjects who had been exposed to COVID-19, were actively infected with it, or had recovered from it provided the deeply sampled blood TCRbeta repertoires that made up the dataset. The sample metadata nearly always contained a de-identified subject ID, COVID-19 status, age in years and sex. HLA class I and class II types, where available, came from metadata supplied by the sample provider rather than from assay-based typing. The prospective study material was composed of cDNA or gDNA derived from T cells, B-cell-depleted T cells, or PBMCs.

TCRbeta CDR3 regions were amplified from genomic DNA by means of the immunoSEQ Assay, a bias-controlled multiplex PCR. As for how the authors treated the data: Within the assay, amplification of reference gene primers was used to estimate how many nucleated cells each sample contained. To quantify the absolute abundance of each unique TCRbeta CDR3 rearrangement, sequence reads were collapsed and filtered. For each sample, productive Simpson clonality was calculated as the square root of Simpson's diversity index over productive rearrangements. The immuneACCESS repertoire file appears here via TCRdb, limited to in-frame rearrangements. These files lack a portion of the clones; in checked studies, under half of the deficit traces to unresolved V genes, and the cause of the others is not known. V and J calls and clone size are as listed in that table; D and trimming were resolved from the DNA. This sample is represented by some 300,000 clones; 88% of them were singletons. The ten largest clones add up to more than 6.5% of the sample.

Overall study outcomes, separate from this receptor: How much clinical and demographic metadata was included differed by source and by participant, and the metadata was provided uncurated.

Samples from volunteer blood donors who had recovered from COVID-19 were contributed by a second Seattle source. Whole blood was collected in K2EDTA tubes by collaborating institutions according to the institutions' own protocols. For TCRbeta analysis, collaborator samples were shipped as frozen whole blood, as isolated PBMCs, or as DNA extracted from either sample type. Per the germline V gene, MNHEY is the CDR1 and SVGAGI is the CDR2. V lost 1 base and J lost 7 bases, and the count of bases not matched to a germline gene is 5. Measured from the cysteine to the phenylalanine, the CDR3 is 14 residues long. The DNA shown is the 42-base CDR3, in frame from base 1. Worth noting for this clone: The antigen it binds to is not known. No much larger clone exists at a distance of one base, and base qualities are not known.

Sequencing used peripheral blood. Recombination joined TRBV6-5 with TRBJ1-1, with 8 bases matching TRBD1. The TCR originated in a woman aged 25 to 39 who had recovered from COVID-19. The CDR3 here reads CASSYLDREGEAFF. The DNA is TGTGCCAGCAGTTACTTGGACAGGGAGGGTGAAGCTTTCTTT.